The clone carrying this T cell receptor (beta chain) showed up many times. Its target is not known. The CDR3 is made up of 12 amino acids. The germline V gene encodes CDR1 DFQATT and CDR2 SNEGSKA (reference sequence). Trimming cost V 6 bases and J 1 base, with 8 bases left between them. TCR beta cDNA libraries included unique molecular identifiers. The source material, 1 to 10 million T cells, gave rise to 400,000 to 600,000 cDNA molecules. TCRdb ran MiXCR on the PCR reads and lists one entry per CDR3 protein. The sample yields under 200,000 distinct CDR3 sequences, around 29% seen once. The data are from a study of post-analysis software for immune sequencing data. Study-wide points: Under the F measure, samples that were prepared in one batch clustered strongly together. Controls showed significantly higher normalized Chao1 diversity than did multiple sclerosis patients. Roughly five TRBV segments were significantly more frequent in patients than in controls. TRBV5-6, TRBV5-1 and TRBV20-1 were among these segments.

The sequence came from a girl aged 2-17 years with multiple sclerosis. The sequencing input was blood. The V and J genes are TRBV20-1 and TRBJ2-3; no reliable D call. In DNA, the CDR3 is TGCAGTGCACTCTGGGGCACAGATACGCAGTATTTT. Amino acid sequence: CSALWGTDTQYF.